This T cell receptor (beta chain) emerged from a study of cytomegalovirus exposure and HLA in healthy donors. Points from the study as a whole: In a later analysis, a missense DCLRE1C variant was linked to TCR beta V- and J-gene trimming.

The CDR3 runs to 10 residues. The ends were cut back, 7 bases at V and 6 bases at J, with 9 bases in the middle. The germline CDR1 and CDR2 sequences are GTSNPN and SVGIG (reference sequence). The PCR used 60 Vbeta and 13 Jbeta primers. Generated by immunoSEQ multiplex PCR, the TCRdb table keeps only in-frame clones and is missing some. The data contain 150,000 to 200,000 clones, around 80% of them singletons. Points on this clone: The antigen remains unidentified.

Sequenced: PBMCs. The source is a woman in her 30s in good health and CMV-seropositive. The V and J genes are TRBV30 and TRBJ1-2, with D possibly TRBD1 on 5 matching bases. CDR3 sequence reads: CASLGDGYTF. CDR3 bases: TGTGCCTCCCTAGGGGATGGCTACACCTTC.